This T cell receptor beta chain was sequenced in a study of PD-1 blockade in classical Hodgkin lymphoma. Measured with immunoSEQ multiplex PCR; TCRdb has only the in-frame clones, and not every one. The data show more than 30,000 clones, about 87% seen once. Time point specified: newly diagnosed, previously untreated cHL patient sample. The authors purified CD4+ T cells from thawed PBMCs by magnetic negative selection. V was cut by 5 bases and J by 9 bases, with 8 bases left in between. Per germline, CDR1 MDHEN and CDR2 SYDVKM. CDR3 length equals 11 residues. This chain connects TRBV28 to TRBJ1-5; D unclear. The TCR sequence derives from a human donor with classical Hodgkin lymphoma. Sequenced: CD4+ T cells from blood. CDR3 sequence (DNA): TGTGCCAGCAGTCCCCCGGGGCCCCAGCATTTT. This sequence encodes CASSPPGPQHF.